This TCR beta chain was observed in a study of identical twins. All of the donors were Caucasians in good health. CDR1 and CDR2 from the germline V gene are SEHNR and FQNEAQ (reference sequence). The CDR3 contains 13 residues. V was trimmed by 8 bases and J by 0 bases, leaving 10 bases between them. TCRdb ran MiXCR on the 5' RACE reads and lists one entry per CDR3 protein. The sample carries a few hundred thousand distinct CDR3 sequences, roughly 15% recorded once. A few counts support this clonotype. These data also formed part of another study, on yellow fever vaccine responses in identical twins.

The V call is TRBV7-9, the J call TRBJ1-1; D call uncertain. The specimen was CD4+ T cells sorted from blood. The origin of this receptor is a woman under 30 in good health. The CDR3 sequence: CASWQDLNTEAFF. CDR3 nucleotides: TGTGCCAGCTGGCAGGACCTGAACACTGAAGCTTTCTTT. Drawing the rest from reference TRBV7-9 and TRBJ1-1, the complete variable domain is DTGVSQNPRHKITKRGQNVTFRCDPISEHNRLYWYRQTLGQGPEFLTYFQNEAQLEKSRLLSDRFSAERPKGSFSTLEIQRTEQGDSAMYLCASWQDLNTEAFFGQGTRLTVV.